The clone carrying this T cell receptor (beta chain) was detected only once. Antigen unknown. The length of the CDR3 is 18 residues. Germline-derived CDR1 and CDR2 are SGHAT and FQDESV (reference sequence). The ends lost 2 bases at V and 0 bases at J; junction bases unmatched: 7. Building the TCR beta libraries relied on iRepertoire HTBI primers, and CDR3 regions underwent Arm-PCR. TCRdb reanalysed the multiplex PCR reads using MiXCR and keeps one entry per CDR3 protein. The top ten clones hold around 7% of a sample with 400,000 to 600,000 distinct CDR3 sequences, roughly 21% of them seen once. This sample was taken from a study of regulatory T cells in long-lasting Graves disease. Study-wide background: Those with persistent Graves' disease had received antithyroid drugs for over 5 years with positive TSH receptor antibodies. Findings and limits, study-wide: Persistent patients had more shared public clonotypes (fewer than 3,000) than new patients (around 1,000). Newly diagnosed patients had higher TCR diversity than persistent Graves' patients did. The small sample size may have reduced accuracy.

Time point of the sample: persistent/refractory GD, antithyroid drugs over 5 years with positive TRAb. Generation of the TCR library employed RNA extracted from PBMCs. The TCR was taken from a female donor with Graves disease. The chain uses TRBV11-1 and TRBJ2-3, with 11 bases matching TRBD2. The source was peripheral blood mononuclear cells (PBMCs), collected when the disease was refractory, from a patient treated with antithyroid drugs. CDR3 DNA sequence: TGTGCCAGCAGCTTAAGAGGGACTAGCGGACAAAGCACAGATACGCAGTATTTT. It encodes CASSLRGTSGQSTDTQYF. The whole variable domain, remainder taken from reference TRBV11-1 and TRBJ2-3, is EAEVAQSPRYKITEKSQAVAFWCDPISGHATLYWYRQILGQGPELLVQFQDESVVDDSQLPKDRFSAERLKGVDSTLKIQPAELGDSAMYLCASSLRGTSGQSTDTQYFGPGTRLTVL.